Shown below are 12 T cell receptor beta chains from a single sample sequenced in a study of blood T cell repertoires in COVID-19. Sequenced by immunoSEQ multiplex PCR; TCRdb stores in-frame clones only, minus some. The top ten hold 4.8% of the sample, which has under 250,000 clones, 80% to 90% seen once. The sample taken for sequencing was PBMCs or T cells enriched from blood (not recorded which). Receptors were obtained from a woman in her forties or fifties who had been exposed to COVID-19.

The chain recombines TRBV2 with TRBJ1-1; D not resolved. This CDR3 region has 13 residues. Germline CDR1 and CDR2: SNHLY and FYNNEI. Trimming cost V 6 bases and J 1 base, with 9 bases left between them. The CDR3 reads CASRADANTEAFF. CDR3 sequence (DNA): TGTGCCAGCAGAGCGGACGCGAACACTGAAGCTTTCTTT.

This chain uses TRBV10-2 with TRBJ1-1; 7 bases map to TRBD1. V dropped 7 bases and J dropped 1; count of bases not matched to a gene: 6. This CDR3 region has 14 residues. Looked up from germline, CDR1 is WSHSY and CDR2 is SAAADI. The CDR3 DNA is TGCGCCAGCACCCGGGACAGCCAGAACACTGAAGCTTTCTTT. Its translation is CASTRDSQNTEAFF.

The chain is built from TRBV2 and TRBJ2-2; 7 bases line up with TRBD1. The CDR3 consists of 15 residues. The germline gives CDR1 SNHLY, CDR2 FYNNEI. The V and J ends lost 6 bases and 3 bases, in that order; junction bases with no gene match: 7. Here the CDR3 DNA reads TGTGCCAGCAGACAGGGGTCTCTGTACACCGGGGAGCTGTTTTTT. It codes for CASRQGSLYTGELFF.

The J gene is TRBJ1-3, the V gene TRBV6-5; D uncertain. CDR3 size: 13 residues. With 4 bases removed from V and 2 bases from J, the gap between germline ends came to 6 bases. Germline V gene data show CDR1 as MNHEY and CDR2 as SVGAGI. The CDR3 sequence: CASSSVPGNTIYF. CDR3 nucleotides: TGTGCCAGCAGTTCAGTGCCTGGAAACACCATATATTTT.

The V gene is TRBV11-3, the J gene TRBJ2-3; a weak D match, TRBD2 (6 bases). Germline values: CDR1 SGHNT, CDR2 YENEEA. The CDR3 contains 14 residues. Trimming shortened V by 1 base and J by 2 bases, and 7 bases separated the two germline ends. CDR3 coding DNA: TGTGCCAGCAGCTTAGGGGGGGTCACAGATACGCAGTATTTT. Residues: CASSLGGVTDTQYF.

The CDR3 coding sequence is TGTGCCAGCAGTTTATCGAGGGGGTGGGAGCAGTACTTC. Protein product: CASSLSRGWEQYF. The chain has TRBV27 and TRBJ2-7; perhaps TRBD1 as D (6 bases). Germline CDR1 reads MNHEY; CDR2 reads SMNVEV (reference sequence). The CDR3 consists of 13 residues. Trimming took 0 bases from V and 7 from J, leaving 10 bases between them.

The chain's CDR3 is CASSPHRDRAYEQYF. DNA of the CDR3: TGTGCCAGCAGTCCCCACCGGGACAGGGCCTACGAGCAGTACTTC. The rearrangement links TRBV28 to TRBJ2-7, with 9 bases fitting TRBD1. The CDR3 extends over 15 amino acids. Germline CDR1 MDHEN, CDR2 SYDVKM. Trimming removed 5 bases from V and 2 bases from J; junction bases left unmatched: 7.

The gene calls are TRBV13 and TRBJ1-1, with D possibly being TRBD1 (5 bases). V lost 4 bases to trimming and J lost 5 bases, with 8 bases between them. The germline V gene encodes CDR1 PRHDT and CDR2 FYEKMQ (reference sequence). The CDR3 sequence is 12 residues long. CDR3 nucleotide sequence: TGTGCCAGCAGCTGGGGGAGGACTGAAGCTTTCTTT. Encoded protein: CASSWGRTEAFF.

The V gene is TRBV6-4, the J gene TRBJ2-3; D possibly corresponds to TRBD2 (5 bases). The CDR3 spans 14 residues. From germline, CDR1 is MRHNA and CDR2 SNTAGT. The ends were cut back, 3 bases at V and 2 bases at J, with 9 bases in the middle. The CDR3 DNA reads TGTGCCAGCAGTGAGGACTGGTCCACAGATACGCAGTATTTT. It translates to CASSEDWSTDTQYF.

This clone was seen just once. The chain employs TRBV7-2 and TRBJ1-4; no clear D gene. V shed 1 base and J shed 9 bases, with 6 bases lying between them. The germline CDR1 and CDR2 sequences are SGHTA and FQGNSA. The CDR3 contains 12 residues. This chain's CDR3 is CASSLDGQKLFF. The DNA of the CDR3 is TGTGCCAGCAGCTTAGACGGTCAAAAACTGTTTTTT.

J is TRBJ1-3 and V is TRBV19; D gene uncertain. Trimming removed 4 bases from V and 3 bases from J, with 16 bases in between. Germline-derived CDR1 and CDR2 are LNHDA and SQIVND (reference sequence). There are 16 residues in the CDR3. CDR3 bases: TGTGCCAGTAGTACCCACCGGGGAGGTTTTGGAAACACCATATATTTT. This encodes CASSTHRGGFGNTIYF.

This chain connects TRBV6-5 to TRBJ1-1; perhaps TRBD1 as D (5 bases). CDR1 and CDR2 (germline): MNHEY, SVGAGI. The CDR3 is 14 amino acids. V was trimmed by 4 bases and J by 0 bases, leaving 9 bases between them. The chain's CDR3 is CASSWDSLNTEAFF. The CDR3 coding sequence is TGTGCCAGCAGTTGGGACTCCTTGAACACTGAAGCTTTCTTT.